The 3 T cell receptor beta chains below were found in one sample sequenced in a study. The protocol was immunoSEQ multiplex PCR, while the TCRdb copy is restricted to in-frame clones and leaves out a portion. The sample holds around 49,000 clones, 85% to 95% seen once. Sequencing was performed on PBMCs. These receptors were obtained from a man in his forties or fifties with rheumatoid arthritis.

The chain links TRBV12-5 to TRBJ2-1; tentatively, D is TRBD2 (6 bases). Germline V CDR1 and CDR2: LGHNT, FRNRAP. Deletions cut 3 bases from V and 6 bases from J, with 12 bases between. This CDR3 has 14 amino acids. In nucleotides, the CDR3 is TGTGCTAGTGGTTTTGGGGGGAGGACCAATGAGCAGTTCTTC. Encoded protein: CASGFGGRTNEQFF.

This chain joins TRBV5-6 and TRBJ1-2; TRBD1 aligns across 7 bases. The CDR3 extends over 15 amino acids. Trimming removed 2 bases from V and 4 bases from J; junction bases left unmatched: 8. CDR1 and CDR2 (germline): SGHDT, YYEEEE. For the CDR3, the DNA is TGTGCCAGCAGCTTCCGACAGGGAAGAATCTATGGCTACACCTTC. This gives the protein CASSFRQGRIYGYTF.

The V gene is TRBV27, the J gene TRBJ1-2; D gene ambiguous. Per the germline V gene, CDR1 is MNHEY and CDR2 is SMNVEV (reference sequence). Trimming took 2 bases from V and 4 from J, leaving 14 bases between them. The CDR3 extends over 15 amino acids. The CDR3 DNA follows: TGTGCCAGCAGTTTACAGCCTACCATACCCTATGGCTACACCTTC. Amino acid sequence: CASSLQPTIPYGYTF.